This TCR beta chain was recorded in a study of radiation and T cells in renal cell carcinoma. Comments on this clone: As yet, its antigen is unknown.

The CDR3 extends over 12 amino acids. Trimming cost V 2 bases and J 0 bases, with 1 base left between them. From germline, CDR1 is MNHNY and CDR2 SVGAGI (reference sequence). The sample's time point: baseline pretreatment blood. This sample's treatment: 15 Gy SBRT to primary tumor, nephrectomy 4 weeks later. Radiation-treated patients gave blood at baseline, week 2 and week 4. Using immunoSEQ multiplex PCR, the repertoire was profiled, and TCRdb retains in-frame clones only, with some absent. Of approximately 140,000 clones listed, roughly 83% are singletons. General study points: From baseline, blood top tumor clonotypes peaked at 2 weeks post-radiation.

Sequencing used blood, obtained from a patient whose treatment included radiotherapy and nephrectomy. The clonotype was recovered from a woman aged 45-59 years with renal cell carcinoma. The chain links TRBV6-6 to TRBJ1-1; D remains ambiguous. In DNA, the CDR3 is TGTGCCAGCAGTTACATGAACACTGAAGCTTTCTTT. Translating it yields CASSYMNTEAFF.